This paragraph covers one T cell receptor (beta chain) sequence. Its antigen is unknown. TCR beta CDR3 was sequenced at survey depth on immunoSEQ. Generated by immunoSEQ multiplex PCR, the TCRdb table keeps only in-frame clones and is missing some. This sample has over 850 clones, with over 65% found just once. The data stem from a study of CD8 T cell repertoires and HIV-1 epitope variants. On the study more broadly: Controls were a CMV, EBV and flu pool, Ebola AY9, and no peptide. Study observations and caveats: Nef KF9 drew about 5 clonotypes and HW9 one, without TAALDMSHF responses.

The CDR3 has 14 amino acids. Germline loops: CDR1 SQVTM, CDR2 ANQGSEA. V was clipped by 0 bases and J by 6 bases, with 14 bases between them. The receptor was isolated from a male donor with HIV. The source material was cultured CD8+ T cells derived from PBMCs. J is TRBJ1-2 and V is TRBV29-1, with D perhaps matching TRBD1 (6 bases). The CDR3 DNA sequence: TGCAGCGTTGAAGATATGGGGGGCGTGGATGGCTACACCTTC. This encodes CSVEDMGGVDGYTF.